The next 27 T cell receptor beta chains were all read from a single sample in a study of control samples from healthy donors and cancer patients. Measured with immunoSEQ multiplex PCR; TCRdb has only the in-frame clones, and not every one. The sample carries fewer than 200,000 clones, 80% to 95% recorded once. Source material: blood. The receptors were gathered from a woman aged 55-69 years in good health.

The CDR3 DNA reads TGTGCCAGCAGCTTAGAGCAGGGATCGGTCTCACCCCTCCACTTT. Encoded protein: CASSLEQGSVSPLHF. This chain joins TRBV7-6 and TRBJ1-6, with D possibly being TRBD1 (5 bases). The CDR3 has 15 amino acids. Trimming left V 1 base short and J 10 bases short, with 14 bases between. Germline values: CDR1 SGHVS, CDR2 FNYEAQ.

The J gene is TRBJ1-2, the V gene TRBV7-9; the D is unclear. Per the germline V gene, CDR1 is SEHNR and CDR2 is FQNEAQ (reference sequence). V shed 1 base and J shed 3 bases, with 3 bases lying between them. The CDR3 is made up of 12 amino acids. The chain's CDR3 is CASSLGDYGYTF. Written as DNA, the CDR3 is TGTGCCAGCAGCTTAGGGGACTATGGCTACACCTTC.

This clone was counted a few times. The chain uses TRBV5-4 and TRBJ1-4, with no clear D. Deletions cut 0 bases from V and 9 bases from J, with 6 bases between. The length of the CDR3 is 12 residues. The V gene's germline CDR1 is SGHNT and CDR2 YYREEE (reference sequence). The CDR3 spells CASSLGHQKLFF. The CDR3 DNA reads as TGTGCCAGCAGCTTGGGGCATCAAAAACTGTTTTTT.

This chain joins TRBV21-1 and TRBJ2-7; TRBD1 is the table's D call and was not checked against the DNA. TRBV21-1 is a recognized pseudogene. This CDR3 contains 15 residues. CDR3 nucleotide sequence: TGTGCCAGCAGCAAAGGAGACAGGGCCTCCTACGAGCAGTACTTC. Residues: CASSKGDRASYEQYF.

In DNA, the CDR3 is TGTGCCAGCAGCGGGGGGGACAGCCTATATCCCGGAAACACCATATATTTT. It encodes CASSGGDSLYPGNTIYF. The V gene is TRBV9, the J gene TRBJ1-3; TRBD1 matches at 7 bases. CDR1 is SGDLS, CDR2 YYNGEE, per germline. The CDR3 is 17 amino acids. V was clipped by 3 bases and J by 4 bases; unmatched bases: 13.

A note on this clone: The sample contains more than one DNA sequence encoding this CDR3. The V gene is TRBV9, the J gene TRBJ1-4; D remains ambiguous. This CDR3 has 16 residues. Trimming took off 4 bases at V and 8 bases at J, with 21 bases between the two ends. The V gene's germline CDR1 is SGDLS and CDR2 YYNGEE. CDR3 loop: CASSLDLDPGGEKLFF. CDR3 DNA: TGTGCCAGCAGCCTTGATCTGGACCCTGGAGGGGAAAAACTGTTTTTT.

This clone occurred once. The V call is TRBV6-6, the J call TRBJ2-2, with D possibly TRBD1 on 6 matching bases. Between the trimmed V and J ends, which lost 5 bases and 5 bases, there was a span of 21 bases. Germline lookup yields CDR1 MNHNY and CDR2 SVGAGI (reference sequence). This CDR3 is 17 amino acids long. CDR3 in DNA: TGTGCCAGCAGTCAACGGACAGTTTGGATAGGTACCGGGGAGCTGTTTTTT. This sequence encodes CASSQRTVWIGTGELFF.

This clone has only one observation. This chain uses TRBV7-9 with TRBJ1-6; 8 nucleotides agree with TRBD1. The length of the CDR3 is 17 residues. Germline V gene sequence: CDR1 SEHNR, CDR2 FQNEAQ (reference sequence). V lost 6 bases and J lost 9; bases outside the gene matches: 16. The DNA of the CDR3 is TGTGCCAGCAGTGACAGAACCGGGACAGGCCCCAGTTCACCCCTCCACTTT. The encoded protein is CASSDRTGTGPSSPLHF.

Worth noting for this clone: The junction differs from germline at one of its ends, possibly a read error. V usage is TRBV6-2 or TRBV6-3 and J usage is TRBJ1-2; no clear D. The CDR3 has 14 residues. The germline V gene encodes CDR1 MNHEY and CDR2 SVGEGT. CDR3 in DNA: TGTGCCAGCAGTTACTGGGCCGGGAGCGTGGCTACCGGCTTC. It yields the protein CASSYWAGSVATGF.

The rearrangement uses TRBV18 and TRBJ2-4; D not certain. Germline lookup yields CDR1 KGHSH and CDR2 LQKENI. V was pared by 6 bases and J by 1 base, with 13 bases between. CDR3 length: 15 amino acids. Here the CDR3 reads CASSPDFWAKNIQYF. For the CDR3, the DNA is TGTGCCAGCTCTCCAGATTTCTGGGCCAAAAACATTCAGTACTTC.

V gene TRBV4-3 combines with J gene TRBJ2-5, with 8 bases identical to TRBD1. CDR1 is LGHNA, CDR2 YSLEER, per germline. The CDR3 length is 17 residues. With V trimmed by 0 bases and J by 5 bases, 11 bases remained unmatched. The CDR3 spells CASSQDARPGGGETQYF. CDR3 nucleotide sequence: TGCGCCAGCAGCCAAGATGCTCGGCCAGGGGGCGGTGAGACCCAGTACTTC.

The chain has TRBV30 and TRBJ1-3; D not certain. CDR1 and CDR2 from the germline V gene are GTSNPN and SVGIG (reference sequence). The V end was cut by 5 bases, the J end by 0 bases, with 8 bases between. The CDR3 sequence is 13 residues long. CDR3 loop: CAWEQNSGNTIYF. CDR3 sequence (DNA): TGTGCCTGGGAACAGAACTCTGGAAACACCATATATTTT.

The chain is built from TRBV6-2 or TRBV6-3 and TRBJ1-6; D uncertain. The V end lost 1 base, the J end lost 1 base, and 5 bases lay between the germline ends. This CDR3 contains 15 residues. Germline CDR1 reads MNHEY; CDR2 reads SVGEGT. The CDR3 spells CASSYFQSYNSPLHF. The CDR3 region has the DNA TGTGCCAGCAGTTACTTTCAGTCCTATAATTCACCCCTCCACTTT.

J is TRBJ2-3 and V is TRBV3-1 (or the pseudogene TRBV3-2), with a tentative D call TRBD2 (6 bases). Between the trimmed V and J ends, which lost 4 bases and 2 bases, there was a span of 19 bases. Per germline, CDR1 LGHDT and CDR2 YNNKEL (reference sequence). CDR3 length equals 17 residues. The CDR3 loop reads CASSLGSTRFFTDTQYF. The CDR3 coding sequence is TGTGCCAGCAGCCTCGGGAGCACGAGGTTCTTCACAGATACGCAGTATTTT.

The chain links TRBV7-3 to TRBJ2-2; D is uncertain. The germline gives CDR1 SGHTA, CDR2 FQGTGA. The CDR3 extends over 16 amino acids. V lost 1 base to trimming and J lost 6 bases, with 15 bases between them. The CDR3 spells CASSLMGPAVPGELFF. Written as DNA, the CDR3 is TGTGCCAGCAGCTTAATGGGCCCCGCGGTACCCGGGGAGCTGTTTTTT.

The chain combines TRBV27 with TRBJ2-5, with D possibly TRBD2 on 6 matching bases. The CDR3 is 18 residues long. The V gene's germline CDR1 is MNHEY and CDR2 SMNVEV (reference sequence). V lost 4 bases to trimming and J lost 1 base, with 22 bases between them. The CDR3 sequence is CASSSPQGGGALQETQYF. The CDR3 coding sequence is TGTGCCAGCAGTTCTCCTCAAGGAGGCGGGGCCCTCCAAGAGACCCAGTACTTC.

The chain joins TRBV21-1 to TRBJ2-2; TRBD1 is taken as the D call from the table, unchecked against the DNA. TRBV21-1 is tagged as a pseudogene. This CDR3 is 14 amino acids long. CDR3 coding DNA: TGTGCCAGCAGGAAGATACAGGGGTTCGGGGAGCTGTTTTTT. This encodes CASRKIQGFGELFF.

This clone appeared once. The chain has TRBV5-8 and TRBJ2-5, with D possibly matching TRBD1 (5 bases). The CDR3 loop spans 15 amino acids. CDR1 SGHTS and CDR2 YDEGEE come from the germline V gene. With 5 bases removed from V and 5 bases from J, the gap between germline ends came to 19 bases. CDR3 loop: CASRERWQGRETQYF. CDR3 coding DNA: TGTGCCAGCAGGGAGAGGTGGCAGGGTCGGGAGACCCAGTACTTC.

This chain links TRBV2 with TRBJ2-1; D may correspond to TRBD1 or TRBD2 (6 bases each). This CDR3 has 15 amino acids. The V and J ends lost 4 bases and 0 bases respectively, with 10 bases between them. From germline, CDR1 is SNHLY and CDR2 FYNNEI. CDR3: CASSVEGGSYNEQFF. Written as DNA, the CDR3 is TGTGCCAGCAGTGTTGAGGGGGGCTCCTACAATGAGCAGTTCTTC.

DNA of the CDR3: TGTGCCAGCAGTGAACGGTCAGCGGTTTCCGAGGGTAATGAAAAACTGTTTTTT. Its translation is CASSERSAVSEGNEKLFF. This chain uses TRBV25-1 with TRBJ1-4, with D hard to call. The V end was cut by 2 bases, the J end by 4 bases, with 20 bases between. The CDR3 has 18 amino acids. From germline, CDR1 is MGHDK and CDR2 SYGVNS. The whole variable domain, remainder taken from reference TRBV25-1 and TRBJ1-4, is EADIYQTPRYLVIGTGKKITLECSQTMGHDKMYWYQQDPGMELHLIHYSYGVNSTEKGDLSSESTVSRIRTEHFPLTLESARPSHTSQYLCASSERSAVSEGNEKLFFGSGTQLSVL.

The V and J genes are TRBV12-3 or TRBV12-4 and TRBJ1-2, with D perhaps matching TRBD1 (6 bases). The CDR3 covers 13 residues. The ends were cut back, 6 bases at V and 5 bases at J, with 13 bases in the middle. CDR3: CASSQDRLYGYTF. The CDR3 DNA sequence: TGTGCCAGCAGCCAGGACAGACTGTATGGCTACACCTTC.

The CDR3 here is CASSEAGGLSSPLHF. As DNA, the CDR3 is TGTGCCAGCAGTGAGGCAGGGGGCCTGAGTTCACCCCTCCACTTT. V gene TRBV2 combines with J gene TRBJ1-6; 8 bases align to TRBD1. Germline V CDR1 and CDR2: SNHLY, FYNNEI. This CDR3 spans 15 amino acids. Trimming took 3 bases from V and 9 from J; bases not matched to a gene: 7.

CDR3 DNA sequence: TGTGCCAGCAGCAGACCTAACTATGGCTACACCTTC. It specifies CASSRPNYGYTF. V gene TRBV7-9 combines with J gene TRBJ1-2; the D is unclear. The V end lost 5 bases, the J end lost 0 bases, and 4 bases lay between the germline ends. CDR3 length: 12 residues. The germline V gene encodes CDR1 SEHNR and CDR2 FQNEAQ (reference sequence).

V is TRBV6-2 or TRBV6-3 and J is TRBJ1-5; D perhaps matches TRBD1 (6 bases). Looked up from germline, CDR1 is MNHEY and CDR2 is SVGEGT. The CDR3 is 15 residues long. With 2 bases removed from V and 7 bases from J, the gap between germline ends came to 15 bases. The CDR3: CASSYGNRDVQPQHF. CDR3 in DNA: TGTGCCAGCAGTTACGGGAACAGGGATGTCCAGCCCCAGCATTTT.

The chain is built from TRBV7-2 and TRBJ1-2; weak D call: TRBD1 (5 bases). Germline V gives CDR1 SGHTA, CDR2 FQGNSA. The germline V and J ends were trimmed by 1 base and 8 bases, with 17 bases remaining between them. The CDR3 has 15 amino acids. CDR3 sequence reads: CASSLGLDRLGGYTF. As DNA, the CDR3 is TGTGCCAGCAGCTTAGGACTTGACAGACTTGGGGGCTACACCTTC.

The chain links TRBV7-2 to TRBJ2-1; D unresolved. CDR3 length: 11 amino acids. Germline lookup yields CDR1 SGHTA and CDR2 FQGNSA. V shed 5 bases and J shed 8 bases, with 7 bases lying between them. This CDR3 is CASSRLDEQFF. The CDR3 nucleotides are TGTGCCAGCAGCCGACTCGATGAGCAGTTCTTC. The full variable domain, rest sourced from reference TRBV7-2 and TRBJ2-1, is GAGVSQSPSNKVTEKGKDVELRCDPISGHTALYWYRQSLGQGLEFLIYFQGNSAPDKSGLPSDRFSAERTGGSVSTLTIQRTQQEDSAVYLCASSRLDEQFFGPGTRLTVL.

This chain joins TRBV4-1 and TRBJ1-1; D is ambiguous. Deletions cut 2 bases from V and 4 bases from J, with 17 bases between. The CDR3 covers 16 residues. The germline V gene has CDR1 MGHRA and CDR2 YSYEKL. CDR3 region: CASSQFAINEGTEAFF. For the CDR3, the DNA is TGCGCCAGCAGCCAATTCGCGATCAACGAGGGCACTGAAGCTTTCTTT.